These 5 T cell receptor beta chains were sequenced from one sample in a study of OX40 agonist ivuxolimab in advanced cancers. The protocol was immunoSEQ multiplex PCR, while the TCRdb copy is restricted to in-frame clones and leaves out a portion. The table shows some 100,000 clones, with around 84% occurring only once. The input for sequencing was CD4+ or CD8+ T cells sorted from blood, taken in a trial of the OX40 agonist ivuxolimab. The receptors stem from an adult with an advanced solid tumor such as melanoma, head and neck, liver or kidney cancer.

This chain connects TRBV5-1 to TRBJ2-1, with 8 positions matching TRBD2. Germline CDR1 SGHRS, CDR2 YFSETQ. The CDR3 runs 14 residues. V trimming: 1 base; J trimming: 5 bases; junction bases outside the gene matches: 2. The CDR3 nucleotides read TGCGCCAGCAGCTTGCCGGGAGGGCACAATGAGCAGTTCTTC. Its translation: CASSLPGGHNEQFF.

This rearrangement joins TRBV28 to TRBJ2-7; D gene ambiguous. Germline lookup yields CDR1 MDHEN and CDR2 SYDVKM. Trimming stripped 2 bases from V and 5 bases from J, with 10 bases between. This CDR3 has 13 amino acids. In nucleotides, the CDR3 is TGTGCCAGCAGTTTAAGTCAGTCCAACGAGCAGTACTTC. It is translated as CASSLSQSNEQYF.

In the case of this clone: Other DNA sequences from this sample encode an identical CDR3 as well. The V and J genes are TRBV6-5 and TRBJ2-7, with a tentative D call TRBD1 (5 bases). CDR1 is MNHEY and CDR2 is SVGAGI in the germline V gene. V lost 5 bases to trimming and J lost 1 base, with 9 bases between them. The CDR3 is made up of 13 amino acids. CDR3 amino acids: CASSRAGSYEQYF. The CDR3, as DNA: TGTGCCAGCAGTCGGGCAGGGTCCTACGAGCAGTACTTC.

The chain carries TRBV5-5 and TRBJ1-1; the D is unclear. The germline V gene encodes CDR1 SGHKS and CDR2 YYEKEE (reference sequence). This CDR3 is built from 14 residues. Trimming cost V 0 bases and J 7 bases, with 13 bases left between them. CDR3 bases: TGTGCCAGCAGCTTGGTAGCAGCCAATCTTGAAGCTTTCTTT. The encoded protein is CASSLVAANLEAFF. Drawing the rest from reference TRBV5-5 and TRBJ1-1, the complete variable domain is DAGVTQSPTHLIKTRGQQVTLRCSPISGHKSVSWYQQVLGQGPQFIFQYYEKEERGRGNFPDRFSARQFPNYSSELNVNALLLGDSALYLCASSLVAANLEAFFGQGTRLTVV.

This sequence joins TRBV2 and TRBJ1-5, with 9 nucleotides matching TRBD1. J gave up 2 bases and V 6 bases, and 5 bases lay outside the gene matches. CDR1 and CDR2 (germline): SNHLY, FYNNEI. The CDR3 totals 15 residues. DNA for the CDR3: TGTGCCAGCAGGGACGACAGGGGGGGCAATCAGCCCCAGCATTTT. This gives the protein CASRDDRGGNQPQHF.